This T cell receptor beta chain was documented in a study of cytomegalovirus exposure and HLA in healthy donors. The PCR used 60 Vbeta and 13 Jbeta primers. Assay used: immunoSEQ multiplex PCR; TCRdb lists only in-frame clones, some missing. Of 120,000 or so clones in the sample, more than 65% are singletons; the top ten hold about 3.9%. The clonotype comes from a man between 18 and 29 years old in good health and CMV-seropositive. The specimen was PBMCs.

Here the CDR3 reads CASSQSAQLGTGLSYNSPLHF. For the CDR3, the DNA is TGCGCCAGCAGCCAATCTGCACAGCTTGGGACAGGCCTTTCCTATAATTCACCCCTCCACTTT. The chain is built from TRBV4-1 and TRBJ1-6; 8 bases match TRBD1. CDR3 size: 21 residues. The germline CDR1 and CDR2 sequences are MGHRA and YSYEKL. The V gene end was trimmed by 2 bases and the J gene end by 1 base; junction bases not matched to a gene: 16.